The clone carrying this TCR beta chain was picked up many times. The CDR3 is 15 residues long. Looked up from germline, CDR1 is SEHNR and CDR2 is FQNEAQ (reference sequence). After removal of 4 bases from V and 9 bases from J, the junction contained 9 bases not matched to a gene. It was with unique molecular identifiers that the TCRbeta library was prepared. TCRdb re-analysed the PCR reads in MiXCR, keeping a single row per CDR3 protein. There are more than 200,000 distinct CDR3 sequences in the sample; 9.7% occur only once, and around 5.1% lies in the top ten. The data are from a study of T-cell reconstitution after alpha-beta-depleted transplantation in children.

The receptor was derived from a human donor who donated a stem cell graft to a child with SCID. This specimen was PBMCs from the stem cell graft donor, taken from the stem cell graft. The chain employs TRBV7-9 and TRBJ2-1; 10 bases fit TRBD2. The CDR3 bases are TGTGCCAGCAGCTCCCATAGCGGGGGGCCGGGTGAGCAGTTCTTC. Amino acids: CASSSHSGGPGEQFF.